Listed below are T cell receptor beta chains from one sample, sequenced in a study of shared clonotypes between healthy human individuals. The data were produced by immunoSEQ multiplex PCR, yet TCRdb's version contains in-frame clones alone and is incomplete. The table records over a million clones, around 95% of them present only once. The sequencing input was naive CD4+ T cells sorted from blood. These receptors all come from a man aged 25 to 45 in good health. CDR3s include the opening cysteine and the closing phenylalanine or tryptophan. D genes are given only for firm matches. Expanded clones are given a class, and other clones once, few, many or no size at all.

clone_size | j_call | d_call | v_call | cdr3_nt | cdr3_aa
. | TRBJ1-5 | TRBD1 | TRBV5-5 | TGTGCCAGCAGCTTGGCGGCGGACAGGGTGGATCAGCCCCAGCATTTT | CASSLAADRVDQPQHF
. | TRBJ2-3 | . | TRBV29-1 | TGCAGCGTTGATGAGGGGGATACGCAGTATTTT | CSVDEGDTQYF
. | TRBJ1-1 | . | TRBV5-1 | TGCGCCAGCAGCTTGGTCAGGGCCTCCGACTCTGAAGCTTTCTTT | CASSLVRASDSEAFF
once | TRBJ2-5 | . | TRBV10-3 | TGTGCCATCAGTGATGGGGCAGGGGCGGGAGCCTTCCAAGAGACCCAGTACTTC | CAISDGAGAGAFQETQYF
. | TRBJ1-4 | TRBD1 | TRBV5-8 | TGTGCCAGCAGCTTGGAACAGGGGAATGAAAAACTGTTTTTT | CASSLEQGNEKLFF
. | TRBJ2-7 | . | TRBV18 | TGTGCCAGCTCACCAACTGCACAGGTCGTCGAGCAGTACTTC | CASSPTAQVVEQYF
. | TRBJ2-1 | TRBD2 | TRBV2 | TGTGCCAGCAGTGATTATATTATAGCGGGAGGGAGCCTTAATGAGCAGTTCTTC | CASSDYIIAGGSLNEQFF
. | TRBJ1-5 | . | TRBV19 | TGTGCCAGTAGTATAGAGGGGGCAGGCAATCAGCCCCAGCATTTT | CASSIEGAGNQPQHF
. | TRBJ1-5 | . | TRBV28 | TGTGCCAGCAGCTCCGGGGGGGGCATTCAGCCCCAGCATTTT | CASSSGGGIQPQHF
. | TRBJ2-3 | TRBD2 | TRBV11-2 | TGTGCCAGCAGAAGAATAGCGGGGATCACAGATACGCAGTATTTT | CASRRIAGITDTQYF
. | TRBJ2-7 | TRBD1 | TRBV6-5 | TGTGCCAGCAGTTACGACGGGACAGGGGGGAGGTACGAGCAGTACTTC | CASSYDGTGGRYEQYF
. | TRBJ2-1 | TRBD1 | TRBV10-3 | TGTGCCATCAGTGATAGGCAGGGGGCGTACAATGAGCAGTTCTTC | CAISDRQGAYNEQFF
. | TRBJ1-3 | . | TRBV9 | TGTGCCAGCAGCGTGCACGGAGGGGCTGGAAACACCATATATTTT | CASSVHGGAGNTIYF
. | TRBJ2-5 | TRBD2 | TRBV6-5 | TGTGCCAGCGGGCTCGGGGCGGGAGGGGGTGAGACCCAGTACTTC | CASGLGAGGGETQYF
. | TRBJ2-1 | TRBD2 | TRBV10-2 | TGCGCCAGCAATACTCTAGCGGGAGGGAGAAATGAGCAGTTCTTC | CASNTLAGGRNEQFF
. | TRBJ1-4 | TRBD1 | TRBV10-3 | TGTGCCATCAGGGGGACAGGGCCAAATGAAAAACTGTTTTTT | CAIRGTGPNEKLFF
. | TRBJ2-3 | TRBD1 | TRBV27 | TGTGCCAGCAGTTCGGGACAGGGGGGAGATACGCAGTATTTT | CASSSGQGGDTQYF
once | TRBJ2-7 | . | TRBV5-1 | TGCGCCAGCAGCTATACAGGGTCCTACGAGCAGTACTTC | CASSYTGSYEQYF
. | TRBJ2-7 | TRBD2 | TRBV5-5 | TGTGCCAGCAGCTTGTCTAGCGGGGTGAGCTCCTACGAGCAGTACTTC | CASSLSSGVSSYEQYF
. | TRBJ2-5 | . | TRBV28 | TGTGCCAGCAGTCCCGGGGGCCTTGAGACCCAGTACTTC | CASSPGGLETQYF
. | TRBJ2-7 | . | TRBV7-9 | TGTGCCAGCAGCTTACAACTCACTGGAACAGGGTCCCACGAGCAGTACTTC | CASSLQLTGTGSHEQYF
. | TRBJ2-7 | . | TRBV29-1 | TGCAGCGGTATCTTGGGGTACGAGCAGTACTTC | CSGILGYEQYF
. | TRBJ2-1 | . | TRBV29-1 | TGCAGCGTTGAGGACAATGAGCAGTTCTTC | CSVEDNEQFF
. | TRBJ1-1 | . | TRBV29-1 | TGCAGCGGAAAAAGGGGACGGGACACTGAAGCTTTCTTT | CSGKRGRDTEAFF
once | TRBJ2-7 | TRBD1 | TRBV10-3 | TGTGCCATCAAGACCGGGACAGGGGACACCACCTACGAGCAGTACTTC | CAIKTGTGDTTYEQYF
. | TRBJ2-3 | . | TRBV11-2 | TGTGCCAGCAGCCATGCAGCACGGGAGAGGACAGATACGCAGTATTTT | CASSHAARERTDTQYF
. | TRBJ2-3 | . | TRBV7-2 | TGTGCCAGCAGCAACCGAGATACGCAGTATTTT | CASSNRDTQYF
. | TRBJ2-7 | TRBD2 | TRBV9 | TGTGCCAGCAGCTCACGAGGGGACTACCCCAACGAGCAGTACTTC | CASSSRGDYPNEQYF
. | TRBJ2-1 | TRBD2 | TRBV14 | TGTGCCAGCAGCTTGCAGACTAGCGGAGAGCAGTTCTTC | CASSLQTSGEQFF
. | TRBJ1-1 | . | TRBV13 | TGTGCCAGCAGCAAAGCCTCGAGGGTTATTTTGAAGAACACTGAAGCTTTCTTT | CASSKASRVILKNTEAFF
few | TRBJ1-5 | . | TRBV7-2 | TGTGCCAGCGGGAACAGGAACAATCAGCCCCAGCATTTT | CASGNRNNQPQHF
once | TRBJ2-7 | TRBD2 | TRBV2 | TGTGCCAGCAGTGACCGGGGGGGCTACGAGCAGTACTTC | CASSDRGGYEQYF
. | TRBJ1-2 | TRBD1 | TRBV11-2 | TGTGCCAGCAGCTCAATACAGGGGGCCGACTATGGCTACACCTTC | CASSSIQGADYGYTF
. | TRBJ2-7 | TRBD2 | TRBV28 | TGTGCCAGCAGTTTAGCCCTGTTAGCGGGAGGGCCGCGGGAGCAGTACTTC | CASSLALLAGGPREQYF
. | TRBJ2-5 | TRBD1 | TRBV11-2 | TGTGCCAGCAGCCACCGACAGGGACGCGAGACCCAGTACTTC | CASSHRQGRETQYF
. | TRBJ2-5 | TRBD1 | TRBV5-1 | TGCGCCAGCAGCTTTCAGGGGGATGAGACCCAGTACTTC | CASSFQGDETQYF
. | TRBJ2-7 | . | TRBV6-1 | TGTGCCAGCAGTGAAGAGGCTAGCGCGCGTACCTACGAGCAGTACTTC | CASSEEASARTYEQYF
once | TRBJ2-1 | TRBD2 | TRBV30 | TGTGCCTGGAGTCTAGAGGTGAGAGGGACTAGCGGGAGGGCCTGGTATGAGCAGTTCTTC | CAWSLEVRGTSGRAWYEQFF
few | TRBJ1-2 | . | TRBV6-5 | TGTGCCAGCAGTAAACGAGGAGGAGGCTACACCTTC | CASSKRGGGYTF
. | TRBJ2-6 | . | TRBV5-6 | TGTGCCAGCAGTCCTAGGGTGGCTGGGGCCAACGTCCTGACTTTC | CASSPRVAGANVLTF
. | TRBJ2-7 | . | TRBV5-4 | TGTGCCAGCAGCTTGCAGGGGCCCGCCTACGAGCAGTACTTC | CASSLQGPAYEQYF
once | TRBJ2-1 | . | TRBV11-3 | TGTGCCAGCAGCTCCAAAGGATTCGGTGAGCAGTTCTTC | CASSSKGFGEQFF
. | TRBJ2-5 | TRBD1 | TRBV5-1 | TGCGCCAGCAATGACAGGGTAGAAGAGACCCAGTACTTC | CASNDRVEETQYF
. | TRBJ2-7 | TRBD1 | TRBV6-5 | TGTGCCAGCAGTTACGGCAGGGGGACAGACGAGCAGTACTTC | CASSYGRGTDEQYF
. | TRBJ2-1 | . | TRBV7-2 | TGTGCCAGCAGCTTAGGTCACATGGTGCAGTTCTTC | CASSLGHMVQFF
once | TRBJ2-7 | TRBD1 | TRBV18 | TGTGCCAGCTCAGAGACAGGGCCCTACGAGCAGTACTTC | CASSETGPYEQYF
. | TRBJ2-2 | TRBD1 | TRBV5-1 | TGCGCCAGCAGCCCGACAGGGGCGAGCACCGGGGAGCTGTTTTTT | CASSPTGASTGELFF
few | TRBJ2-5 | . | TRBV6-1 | TGTGCCAGCGGGGACACACAAGAGACCCAGTACTTC | CASGDTQETQYF
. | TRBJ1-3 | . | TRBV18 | TGTGCCAGCTCGATTACTGCTCTCGGGGGAAACACCATATATTTT | CASSITALGGNTIYF